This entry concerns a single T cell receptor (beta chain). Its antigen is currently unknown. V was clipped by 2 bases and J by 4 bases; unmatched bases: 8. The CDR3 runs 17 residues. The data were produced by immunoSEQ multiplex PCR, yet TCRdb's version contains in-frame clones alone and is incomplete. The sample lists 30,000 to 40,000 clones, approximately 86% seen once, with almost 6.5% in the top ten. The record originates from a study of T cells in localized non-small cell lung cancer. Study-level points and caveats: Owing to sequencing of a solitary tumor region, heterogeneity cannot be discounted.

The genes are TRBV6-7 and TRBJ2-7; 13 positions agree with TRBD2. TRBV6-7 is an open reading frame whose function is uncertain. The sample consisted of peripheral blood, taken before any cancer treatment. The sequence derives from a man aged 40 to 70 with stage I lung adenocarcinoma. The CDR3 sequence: CASSYLGLAGVGYEQYF. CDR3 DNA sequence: TGTGCCAGCAGTTACCTCGGACTAGCGGGAGTGGGGTACGAGCAGTACTTC.